This is a list of T cell receptor beta chains from one sample in a study of Ad26.COV2.S vaccination and SARS-CoV-2 variants. TCRdb keeps only in-frame clones here, not all; method: immunoSEQ multiplex PCR. The sample lists roughly 320,000 clones, roughly 84% seen once, with around 1.9% in the top ten. The sequences come from peripheral blood, collected in a trial of Ad26.COV2.S vaccine versus placebo. All receptors derive from a person between 18 and 65 years old who received the Ad26.COV2.S COVID-19 vaccine or a placebo. The CDR3 runs from the conserved cysteine through the conserved F or W. The D gene is left open where the match is weak. Clone size appears in some rows only: once, few, many, or a class for an expanded clone.

CDR3 protein	CDR3 DNA	D gene	CDR3 length	V gene	J gene	clone size
CATHPGGTGELFF	TGTGCCACCCACCCGGGCGGTACCGGGGAGCTGTTTTTT	.	13	TRBV25-1	TRBJ2-2	.
CASSYDGQGTEAYGYTF	TGTGCCAGCAGTTACGACGGACAGGGGACCGAGGCATATGGCTACACCTTC	TRBD1	17	TRBV6-2/TRBV6-3	TRBJ1-2	.
CASSLGLRDRELVAFF	TGTGCCAGCAGCCTAGGGCTCCGGGACAGGGAATTGGTAGCTTTCTTT	TRBD1	16	TRBV11-2	TRBJ1-1	.
CSVEEHNEQFF	TGCAGCGTTGAAGAGCACAATGAGCAGTTCTTC	.	11	TRBV29-1	TRBJ2-1	.
CASSKGQGQKLFF	TGTGCCAGTAGTAAGGGACAGGGACAAAAACTGTTTTTT	TRBD1	13	TRBV19	TRBJ1-4	.
CASSPRGGLDYGYTF	TGTGCCAGCAGCCCCAGAGGTGGGTTAGACTATGGCTACACCTTC	.	15	TRBV7-6	TRBJ1-2	once
CASSVDRGRNEQYF	TGTGCCAGTAGTGTGGACAGGGGGCGAAACGAGCAGTACTTC	TRBD1	14	TRBV19	TRBJ2-7	.
CASSLRALGTEAFF	TGTGCCAGCAGCTTACGGGCCTTGGGGACTGAAGCTTTCTTT	.	14	TRBV7-2	TRBJ1-1	once
CASRVNTGELFF	TGTGCCAGCAGGGTGAACACCGGGGAGCTGTTTTTT	.	12	TRBV27	TRBJ2-2	.
CASSPRTGAYTF	TGTGCCAGCAGCCCGCGGACAGGGGCATACACCTTC	TRBD1	12	TRBV2	TRBJ1-2	.
CASSLWGVTGELFF	TGTGCCAGCAGCTTATGGGGAGTCACCGGGGAGCTGTTTTTT	.	14	TRBV7-2	TRBJ2-2	.
CASSAELADTQYF	TGTGCCAGCAGTGCCGAACTAGCAGATACGCAGTATTTT	.	13	TRBV6-4	TRBJ2-3	.
CSVMRVLNTEAFF	TGCAGCGTTATGAGGGTTCTGAACACTGAAGCTTTCTTT	.	13	TRBV29-1	TRBJ1-1	.
CSVEDRGDGYTF	TGCAGCGTTGAAGACCGGGGGGATGGCTACACCTTC	.	12	TRBV29-1	TRBJ1-2	.